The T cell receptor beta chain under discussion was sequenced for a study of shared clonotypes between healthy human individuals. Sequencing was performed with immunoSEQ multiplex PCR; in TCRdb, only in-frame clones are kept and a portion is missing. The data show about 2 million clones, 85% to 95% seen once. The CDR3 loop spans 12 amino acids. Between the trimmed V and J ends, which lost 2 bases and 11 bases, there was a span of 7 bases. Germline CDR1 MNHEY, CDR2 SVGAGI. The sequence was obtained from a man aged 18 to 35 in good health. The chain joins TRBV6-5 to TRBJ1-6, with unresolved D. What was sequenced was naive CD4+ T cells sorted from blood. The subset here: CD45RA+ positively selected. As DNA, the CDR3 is TGTGCCAGCAGTTACCTTGCAGCACCCCTCCACTTT. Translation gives CASSYLAAPLHF.